The sequence of this T cell receptor (beta chain) was determined in a study of technical replicates of blood from a handful of donors listed by TCRdb under 2017. Points on this clone: Its antigen target is currently unknown. Per-base quality was not reported, and no clone a single base away is much larger than it.

Its CDR3 holds 15 amino acids, cysteine through phenylalanine. Only the CDR3 part of the read is kept: 45 bases, read in frame from the first base. For CDR1 and CDR2, the germline V gene (reference sequence) lists SGHNT and YYREEE. The V and J ends are trimmed by 2 bases and 0 bases, leaving 6 bases between them. The library came from the immunoSEQ multiplex PCR assay. Here the immuneACCESS table is served through TCRdb, limited to in-frame sequences with V and J called. Missing clones are a known gap in these copies; in checked studies unresolved V genes cover under half, and the rest lacks a known reason. This sample is represented by approximately 79,000 clones; around 90% of them were singletons. Clones ranked in the top ten supply 0.3% to 0.45% of the sample.

The sample consisted of T cells isolated from PBMCs. The TCR comes from a human donor in good health. The V and J segments used are TRBV5-4 and TRBJ2-6; the D gene identity is not certain. The nucleotide sequence reads TGTGCCAGCAGCTTAGAACTCTCTGGGGCCAACGTCCTGACTTTC. This encodes CASSLELSGANVLTF.